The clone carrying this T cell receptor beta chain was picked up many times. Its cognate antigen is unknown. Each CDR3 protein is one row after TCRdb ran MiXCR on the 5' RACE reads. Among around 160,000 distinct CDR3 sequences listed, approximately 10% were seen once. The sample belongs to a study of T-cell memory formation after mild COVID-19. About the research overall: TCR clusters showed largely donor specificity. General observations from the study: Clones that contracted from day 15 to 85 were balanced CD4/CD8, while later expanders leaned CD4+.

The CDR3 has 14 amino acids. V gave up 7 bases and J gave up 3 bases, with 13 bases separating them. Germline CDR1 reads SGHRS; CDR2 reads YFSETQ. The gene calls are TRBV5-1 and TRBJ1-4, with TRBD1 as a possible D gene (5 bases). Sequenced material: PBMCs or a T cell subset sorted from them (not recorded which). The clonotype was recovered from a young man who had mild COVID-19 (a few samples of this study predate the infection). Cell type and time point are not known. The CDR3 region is CASGRDGPNEKLFF. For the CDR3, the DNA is TGCGCCAGCGGGAGGGACGGACCTAATGAAAAACTGTTTTTT.